Sequencing of this T cell receptor beta chain was carried out in a study of cytomegalovirus exposure and HLA in healthy donors. Study-level background: Prior work identified 95 million to 120 million unique TCR beta sequences in approximately 180 million T cells. Some 80 million unique TCR sequences came from HLA-typed donors in an early release. Findings of the study overall: An observed cluster of highly shared sequence variants was recorded as a likely sequencing artifact. Researchers left out some V segments, among them TRBV6-2 and TRBV6-3, as indistinguishable.

A word on this clone: Its specificity is not known.

This CDR3 contains 15 residues. Germline CDR1 and CDR2: SGHAT and FQNNGV. The J segment lost 6 bases and the V segment lost 4 bases, leaving 1 base of the junction unmatched. The PCR made use of 60 Vbeta and 13 Jbeta primers. Produced via immunoSEQ multiplex PCR; TCRdb's table is partial and in-frame only. This repertoire shows roughly 120,000 clones, about 82% found once; its top ten account for roughly 2%. Sequenced: PBMCs. V and J are TRBV11-2 and TRBJ2-2, with TRBD2 identical over 14 bases. This TCR derives from a man aged 50 or older in good health and CMV-seronegative. The CDR3, as DNA: TGTGCCAGCAGCTGGACTAGCGGGGGGCCCGGGGAGCTGTTTTTT. Translating it yields CASSWTSGGPGELFF.